This TCR beta chain was recorded in a study of CD8+ T cells in alopecia areata. Across the study: At a dose of 5 to 10 mg twice daily, oral tofacitinib was given to treated patients.

The CDR3 contains 15 residues. From germline, CDR1 is SGHDN and CDR2 FVKESK. With 4 bases removed from V and 5 bases from J, the gap between germline ends came to 17 bases. Notes on the study in general: Higher clonality than in normal scalp was seen in lesional scalp, especially alopecia totalis/universalis.

RNA extraction was followed by reverse transcription into cDNA, which acted as the sequencing template. The data were produced by immunoSEQ multiplex PCR, yet TCRdb's version contains in-frame clones alone and is incomplete. The sample has about 140,000 clones; roughly half are singletons. Worth noting for this clone: The antigen is unknown.

The chain joins TRBV14 to TRBJ1-2; tentative D call: TRBD1 (6 bases). This specimen consisted of CD4+ T cells sorted from blood, obtained at week 0. The origin of this receptor is a human donor with alopecia areata. This CDR3 is CASSPYSGTPYGYTF. CDR3 coding DNA: TGTGCCAGCAGCCCCTACTCCGGGACACCATATGGCTACACCTTC.